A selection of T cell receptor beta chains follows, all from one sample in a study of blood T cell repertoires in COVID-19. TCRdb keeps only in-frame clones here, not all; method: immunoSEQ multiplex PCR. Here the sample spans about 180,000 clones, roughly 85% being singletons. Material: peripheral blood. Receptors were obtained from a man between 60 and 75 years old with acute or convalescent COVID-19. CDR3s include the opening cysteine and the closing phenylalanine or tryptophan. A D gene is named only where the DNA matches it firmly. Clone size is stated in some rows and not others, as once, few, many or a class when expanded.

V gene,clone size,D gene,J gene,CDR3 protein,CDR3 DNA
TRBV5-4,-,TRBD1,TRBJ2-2,CASSLAPGQVYTGELFF,TGTGCCAGCAGCTTGGCCCCGGGACAGGTGTATACCGGGGAGCTGTTTTTT
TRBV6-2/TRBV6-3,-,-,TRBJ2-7,CASSSQPGGTWEQYF,TGTGCCAGCAGTTCCCAGCCAGGGGGGACTTGGGAGCAGTACTTC
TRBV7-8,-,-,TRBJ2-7,CASSRQYYEQYF,TGTGCCAGCAGCCGACAGTACTACGAGCAGTACTTC
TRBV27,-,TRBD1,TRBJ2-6,CASSLTGAGANVLTF,TGTGCCAGCAGCCTTACAGGGGCTGGGGCCAACGTCCTGACTTTC
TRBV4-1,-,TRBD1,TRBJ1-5,CASSLGQNSNQPQHF,TGCGCCAGCAGCCTGGGACAGAATAGCAATCAGCCCCAGCATTTT
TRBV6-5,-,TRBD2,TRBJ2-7,CASRTSGRGNEQYF,TGTGCCAGCAGGACGAGCGGGAGAGGCAACGAGCAGTACTTC
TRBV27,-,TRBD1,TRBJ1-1,CASSTLRTGGFTEAFF,TGTGCCAGCAGTACCCTCAGGACAGGGGGCTTTACTGAAGCTTTCTTT
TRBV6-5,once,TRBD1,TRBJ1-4,CASSYSQGQSEKLFF,TGTGCCAGCAGTTACTCACAGGGGCAAAGTGAAAAACTGTTTTTT
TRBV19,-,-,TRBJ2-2,CASSIGARSGELFF,TGTGCCAGTAGTATAGGAGCCCGTTCCGGGGAGCTGTTTTTT
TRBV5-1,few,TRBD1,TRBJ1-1,CASSWDRGTEAFF,TGCGCCAGCAGTTGGGACAGGGGGACTGAAGCTTTCTTT
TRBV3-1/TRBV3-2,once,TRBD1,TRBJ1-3,CASSDGGRGHGNTIYF,TGTGCCAGCAGCGACGGGGGCAGGGGGCACGGAAACACCATATATTTT
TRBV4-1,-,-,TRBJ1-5,CASSQDDGWPQHF,TGCGCCAGCAGCCAAGATGACGGGTGGCCCCAGCATTTT
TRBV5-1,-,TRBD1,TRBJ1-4,CASSPEGQGGEKLFF,TGCGCCAGCAGCCCCGAGGGACAGGGAGGCGAAAAACTGTTTTTT
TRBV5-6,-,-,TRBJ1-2,CASSLAGGASGYTF,TGTGCCAGCAGCTTGGCTGGGGGCGCATCTGGCTACACCTTC
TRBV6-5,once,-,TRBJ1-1,CASSPGHTNTEAFF,TGTGCCAGCAGTCCGGGACACACGAACACTGAAGCTTTCTTT
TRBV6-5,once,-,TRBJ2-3,CASKLVADTQYF,TGTGCCAGCAAACTAGTTGCGGATACGCAGTATTTT